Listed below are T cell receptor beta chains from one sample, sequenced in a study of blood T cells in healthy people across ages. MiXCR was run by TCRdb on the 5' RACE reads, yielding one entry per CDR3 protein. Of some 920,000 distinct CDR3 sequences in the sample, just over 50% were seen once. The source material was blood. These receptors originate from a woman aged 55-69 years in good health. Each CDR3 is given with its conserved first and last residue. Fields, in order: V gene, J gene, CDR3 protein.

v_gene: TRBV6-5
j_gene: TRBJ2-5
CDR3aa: CASSYAGGNQETQYF

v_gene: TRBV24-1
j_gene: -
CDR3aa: CATSDWALPNEQYF

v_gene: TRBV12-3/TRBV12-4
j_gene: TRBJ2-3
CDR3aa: CASSLFGGVNTGTQYF

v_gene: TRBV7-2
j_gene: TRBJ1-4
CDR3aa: CASSSRTGAGEKLFF

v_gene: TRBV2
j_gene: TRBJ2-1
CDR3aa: CASSGVEDNEQFF

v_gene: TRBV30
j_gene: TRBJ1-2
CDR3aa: CAWSAGQRRYTF

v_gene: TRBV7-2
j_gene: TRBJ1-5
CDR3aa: CASSRRPVLGNQPQHF

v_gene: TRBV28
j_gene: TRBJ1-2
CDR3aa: CASRTTGSDYGYTF

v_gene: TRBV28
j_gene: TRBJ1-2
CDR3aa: CASQFSGKNYGYTF

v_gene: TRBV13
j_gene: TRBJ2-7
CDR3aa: CASSSESGYEQYF

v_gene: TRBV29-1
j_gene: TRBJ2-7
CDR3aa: CSVEGRGVPPTYEQYF

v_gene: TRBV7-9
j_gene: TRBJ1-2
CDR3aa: CASSLGQTFNYGYTF

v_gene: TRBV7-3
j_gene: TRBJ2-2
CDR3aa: CASSPRWTVKNTGELFF

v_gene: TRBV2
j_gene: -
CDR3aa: CASSEFGVEQYF

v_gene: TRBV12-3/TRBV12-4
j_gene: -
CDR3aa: CASNTPTSGRREQYF

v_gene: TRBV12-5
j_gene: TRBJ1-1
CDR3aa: CASGSRLGAYTEAFF

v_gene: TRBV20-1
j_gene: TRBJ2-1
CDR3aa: CSARGGQGELSYNEQFF

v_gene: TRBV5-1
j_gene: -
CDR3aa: CASSSSNSGIYEQYF

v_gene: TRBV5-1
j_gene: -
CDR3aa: CASSLSAGQNKQFF

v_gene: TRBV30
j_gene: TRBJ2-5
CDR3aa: CAWSRTSGRNVQTQYF

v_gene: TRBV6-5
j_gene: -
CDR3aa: CASSYRREGYEQYF

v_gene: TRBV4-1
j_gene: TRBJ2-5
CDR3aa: CASSQDKGQGAETQYF

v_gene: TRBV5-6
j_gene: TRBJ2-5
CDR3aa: CASSLFRGMTDQETQYF

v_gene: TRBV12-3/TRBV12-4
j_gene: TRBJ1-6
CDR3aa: CASRSQVVDSPLHF

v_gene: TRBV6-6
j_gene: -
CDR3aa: CASGGLTYEQYF

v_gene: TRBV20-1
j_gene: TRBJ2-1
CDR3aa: CSARDPRLAYNEQFF

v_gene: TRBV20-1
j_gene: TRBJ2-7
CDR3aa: CSAYSYEQYF

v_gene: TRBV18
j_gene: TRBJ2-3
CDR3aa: CASSPPTSTDTQYF

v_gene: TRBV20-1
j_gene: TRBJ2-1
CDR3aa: CSARREFGTSGGSTYNEQFF

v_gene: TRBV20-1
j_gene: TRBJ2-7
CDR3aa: CSARDPTESYEQYF

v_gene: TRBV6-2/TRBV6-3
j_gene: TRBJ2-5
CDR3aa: CASSYSRTSGYRETQYF

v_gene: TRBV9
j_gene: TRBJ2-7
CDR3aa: CASSPDSDIYEQYF

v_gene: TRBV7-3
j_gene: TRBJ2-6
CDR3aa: CASSRPHKNQGAYGANVLTF

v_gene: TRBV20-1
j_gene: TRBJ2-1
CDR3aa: CSARVTSGTYPRNEQFF

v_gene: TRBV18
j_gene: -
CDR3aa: CASSPREGAGTINEQYF

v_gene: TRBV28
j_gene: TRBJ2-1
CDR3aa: CASSLQGANNEQFF

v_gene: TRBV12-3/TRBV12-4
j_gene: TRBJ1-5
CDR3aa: CASSLTGRSNQPQHF

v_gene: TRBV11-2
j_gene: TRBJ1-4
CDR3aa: CASSFVGEKLFF

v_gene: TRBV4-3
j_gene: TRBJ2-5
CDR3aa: CASSRLLAGLETQYF

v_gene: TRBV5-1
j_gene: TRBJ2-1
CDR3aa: CASSSPTASSSYNEQFF

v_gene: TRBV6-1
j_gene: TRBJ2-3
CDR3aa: CASSKFVTDTQYF